This TCR beta chain was identified during a study of blood T cell repertoires in COVID-19 (dated by TCRdb to between 2020 and 2021). Study-level background: Samples from collaborators originated in the United States, Italy and Spain and spanned both the acute and convalescent phases of COVID-19. The repertoires were made available in a free public database intended to serve as a resource for research on the immune response to SARS-CoV-2. Where available, HLA class I and class II types were taken from metadata supplied by the sample provider and were not determined by assay-based typing. The material from the prospective study consisted of cDNA or gDNA derived from T cells, B-cell-depleted T cells, or PBMCs. Samples came from the ongoing ImmuneRACE study (first 160 participants) plus 1,254 subjects from 6 global collaborators. A de-identified subject ID, COVID-19 status, age in years and sex were almost always included in the sample metadata. Subjects who had been exposed to COVID-19, were actively infected with it, or had recovered from it provided the deeply sampled blood TCRbeta repertoires that made up the dataset.

Each collaborating institution followed its own protocols to collect whole blood in K2EDTA tubes. For TCRbeta analysis, collaborators shipped samples in one of three forms: frozen whole blood, isolated PBMCs, or DNA extracted from either of those sample types. Reading from cysteine to phenylalanine, the CDR3 counts 15 amino acids. The retained sequence is limited to the CDR3, 45 bases, with the frame set at the first base. V and J lose 4 bases and 2 bases, and a span of 14 bases separates them. Looking up the germline V gene yields CDR1 SGHRS and CDR2 YFSETQ. What the authors observed across the whole study: The quantity of clinical and demographic metadata differed by source and by participant and was supplied without curation.

Comment on this clone: Its antigen remains undetermined. No per-base quality is available; no much larger clone lies one base away.

The immunoSEQ Assay, a bias-controlled multiplex PCR, was used to amplify TCRbeta CDR3 regions from genomic DNA. Under the source paper's analysis protocol: The number of nucleated cells in each sample was estimated from the amplification of reference gene primers within the assay. Sequence reads were collapsed and filtered to measure the absolute abundance of every unique TCRbeta CDR3 rearrangement. Productive Simpson clonality was computed per sample as the square root of Simpson's diversity index over productive rearrangements. In TCRdb, the immuneACCESS table is reduced to in-frame sequences with V and J assigned. These tables do not hold every clone; where another copy was compared, an unresolved V gene accounts for under half, and the others remain unexplained. V, J and clone size reflect that table, while D and trimming were determined from the DNA. Within this sample are about 14,000 clones, with approximately 85% of them counted one time only. The top ten clonotypes cover roughly 22% of the sample.

This clonotype was sampled from a man aged 80 or over with active or convalescent COVID-19. The rearrangement combines TRBV5-1 with TRBJ2-3; TRBD1 could be the D gene, as 6 bases match. The sequenced sample was peripheral blood. The CDR3 amino acid sequence is: CASSLQDRITDTQYF. The DNA reads as follows: TGCGCCAGCAGCCTTCAGGACAGAATCACAGATACGCAGTATTTT.